The source of this T cell receptor beta chain is a study of blood T cell repertoires in COVID-19. As for the study in general: Sites across the United States, Italy and Spain contributed samples from acute and convalescent COVID-19. T cells, B-cell-depleted T cells, or PBMCs supplied cDNA or gDNA.

The CDR3 loop spans 19 amino acids. Sequencing used immunoSEQ multiplex PCR; TCRdb keeps in-frame clones, though not all of them. The sample lists about 76,000 clones, around nine tenths occurring once. The sequencing sample was made of peripheral blood. The chain uses TRBV12-2 and TRBJ1-1; TRBD1 is taken as the D call from the table, unchecked against the DNA. TRBV12-2 counts as a pseudogene. The source of this sequence is a man in his thirties or forties with acute or convalescent COVID-19. The CDR3 DNA follows: TGTGCAAGTCGCTCCAGGAGGTACAGGGGGGTGAAGATGAACACTGAAGCTTTCTTT. This translates into CASRSRRYRGVKMNTEAFF.